What follows describes a single T cell receptor (beta chain). No antigen is known for it. This sample stems from a study of cytomegalovirus exposure and HLA in healthy donors. General observations from the study: Cytomegalovirus-associated TCR beta chains were listed, numbering 164. Roughly uniform depth of sequencing across donors was assumed in presence/absence analyses.

The study ran its PCR with 60 Vbeta and 13 Jbeta primers. The repertoire was sequenced with immunoSEQ multiplex PCR; TCRdb's copy has only in-frame clones and lacks some. The top ten hold 2.9% of the sample, which has tens of thousands of clones, approximately 79% seen once. The clonotype originates from a young woman in good health and CMV-seronegative. The sequenced sample consisted of PBMCs.

The CDR3 DNA reads as TGTGCCAGCAGCCCCGGTCAACACTATGGCTACACCTTC. This sequence encodes CASSPGQHYGYTF. The rearrangement links TRBV7-2 to TRBJ1-2; D not resolved. CDR1 and CDR2 (germline): SGHTA, FQGNSA. V lost 5 bases, J lost 3 bases, and 10 bases lay in between. The CDR3 is 13 amino acids.